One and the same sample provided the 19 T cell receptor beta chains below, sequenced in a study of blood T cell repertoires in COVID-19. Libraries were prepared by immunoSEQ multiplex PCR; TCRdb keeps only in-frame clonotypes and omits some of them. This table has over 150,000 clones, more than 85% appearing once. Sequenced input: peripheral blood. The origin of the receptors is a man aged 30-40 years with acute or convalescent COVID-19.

In DNA form, the CDR3 reads TGCGCCAGCAGCCGACTTATAGGACTGCAGCCCCAGCATTTT. Its translation is CASSRLIGLQPQHF. The chain joins TRBV4-1 to TRBJ1-5, with no clear D. Germline lookup yields CDR1 MGHRA and CDR2 YSYEKL. This CDR3 region has 14 residues. Trimming cost V 4 bases and J 7 bases, with 14 bases left between them.

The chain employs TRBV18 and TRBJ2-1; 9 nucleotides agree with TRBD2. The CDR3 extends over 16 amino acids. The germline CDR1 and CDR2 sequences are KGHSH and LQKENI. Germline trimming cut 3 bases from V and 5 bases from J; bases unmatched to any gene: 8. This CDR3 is CASSPPVSGGNNEQFF. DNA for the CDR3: TGTGCCAGCTCACCTCCCGTTAGCGGGGGAAACAATGAGCAGTTCTTC.

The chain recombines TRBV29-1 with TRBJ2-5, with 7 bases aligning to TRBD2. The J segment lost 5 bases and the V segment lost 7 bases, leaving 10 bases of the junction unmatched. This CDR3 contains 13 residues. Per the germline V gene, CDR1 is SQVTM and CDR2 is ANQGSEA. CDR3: CSARERGGETQYF. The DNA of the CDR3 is TGCAGCGCCCGAGAGCGGGGAGGGGAGACCCAGTACTTC.

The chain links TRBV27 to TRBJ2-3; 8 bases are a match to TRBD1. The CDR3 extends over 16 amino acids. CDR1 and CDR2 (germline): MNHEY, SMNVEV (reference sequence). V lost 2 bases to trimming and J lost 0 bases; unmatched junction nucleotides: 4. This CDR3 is CASSLTHRGSTDTQYF. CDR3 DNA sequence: TGTGCCAGCAGTTTAACGCACAGGGGGAGCACAGATACGCAGTATTTT.

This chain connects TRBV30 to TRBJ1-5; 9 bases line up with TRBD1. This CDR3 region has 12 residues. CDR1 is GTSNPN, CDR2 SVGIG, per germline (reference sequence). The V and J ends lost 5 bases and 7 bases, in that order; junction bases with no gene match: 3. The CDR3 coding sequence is TGTGCCTGGGGGACAGGGAGCCAGCCCCAGCATTTT. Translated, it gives CAWGTGSQPQHF.

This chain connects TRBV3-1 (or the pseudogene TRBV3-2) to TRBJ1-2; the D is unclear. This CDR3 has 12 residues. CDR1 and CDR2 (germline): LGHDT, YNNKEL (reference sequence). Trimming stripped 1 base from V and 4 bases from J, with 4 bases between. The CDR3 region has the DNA TGTGCCAGCAGCCAAGCAGTCTATGGCTACACCTTC. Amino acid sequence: CASSQAVYGYTF.

CDR3 protein: CASSLPGDTGELFF. Written as DNA, the CDR3 is TGTGCCAGCAGCTTACCCGGGGACACCGGGGAGCTGTTTTTT. The chain joins TRBV11-3 to TRBJ2-2; a weak D match, TRBD2 (5 bases). In germline, CDR1 is SGHNT, CDR2 YENEEA. The V end lost 2 bases, the J end lost 3 bases, and 7 bases lay between the germline ends. This CDR3 region has 14 residues.

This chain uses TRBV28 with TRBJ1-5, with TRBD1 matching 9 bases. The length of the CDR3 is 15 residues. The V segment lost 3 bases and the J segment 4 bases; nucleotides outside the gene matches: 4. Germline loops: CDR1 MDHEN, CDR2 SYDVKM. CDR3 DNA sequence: TGTGCCAGCAGTTTCGGGACAGGGAGGAATCAGCCCCAGCATTTT. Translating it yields CASSFGTGRNQPQHF.

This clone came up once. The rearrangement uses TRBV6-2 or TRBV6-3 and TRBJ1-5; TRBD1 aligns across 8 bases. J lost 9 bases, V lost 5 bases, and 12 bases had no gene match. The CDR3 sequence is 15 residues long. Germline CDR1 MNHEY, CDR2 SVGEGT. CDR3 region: CASSARGQGVAPQHF. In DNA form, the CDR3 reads TGTGCCAGCAGTGCACGAGGACAGGGCGTCGCGCCCCAGCATTTT.

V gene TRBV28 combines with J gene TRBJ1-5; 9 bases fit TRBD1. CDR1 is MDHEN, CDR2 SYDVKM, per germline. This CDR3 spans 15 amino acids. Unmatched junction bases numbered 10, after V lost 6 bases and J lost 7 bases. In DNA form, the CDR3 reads TGTGCCAGCAGAGAACAGGGGGCATCGACCCAGCCCCAGCATTTT. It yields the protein CASREQGASTQPQHF.

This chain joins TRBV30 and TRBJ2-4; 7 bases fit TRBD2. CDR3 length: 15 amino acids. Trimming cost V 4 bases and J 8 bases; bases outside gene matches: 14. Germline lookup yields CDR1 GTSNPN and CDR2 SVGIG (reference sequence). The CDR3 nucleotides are TGTGCCTGGACTCAGAGGGGTTGGGGGAGGGACATTCAGTACTTC. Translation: CAWTQRGWGRDIQYF.

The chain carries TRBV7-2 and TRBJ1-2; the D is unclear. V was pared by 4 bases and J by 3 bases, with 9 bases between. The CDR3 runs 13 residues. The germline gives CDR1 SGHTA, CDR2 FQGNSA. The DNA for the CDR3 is TGTGCCAGCAGCTCTTTTGCGGACTATGGCTACACCTTC. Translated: CASSSFADYGYTF. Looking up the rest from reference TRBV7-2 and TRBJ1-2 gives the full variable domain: GAGVSQSPSNKVTEKGKDVELRCDPISGHTALYWYRQSLGQGLEFLIYFQGNSAPDKSGLPSDRFSAERTGGSVSTLTIQRTQQEDSAVYLCASSSFADYGYTFGSGTRLTVV.

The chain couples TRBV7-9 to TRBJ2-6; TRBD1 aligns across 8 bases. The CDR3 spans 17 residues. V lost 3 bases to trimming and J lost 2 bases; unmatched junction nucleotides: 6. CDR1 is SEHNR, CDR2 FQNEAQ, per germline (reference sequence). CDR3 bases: TGTGCCAGCAGCTTCCAGGGGGCGTCACCTGGGGCCAACGTCCTGACTTTC. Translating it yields CASSFQGASPGANVLTF.

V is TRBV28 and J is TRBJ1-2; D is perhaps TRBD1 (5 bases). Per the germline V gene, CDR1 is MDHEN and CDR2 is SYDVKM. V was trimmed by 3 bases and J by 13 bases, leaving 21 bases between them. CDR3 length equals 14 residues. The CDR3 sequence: CASSFIGAGRSGTF. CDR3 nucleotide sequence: TGTGCCAGCAGTTTCATTGGCGCAGGGCGCAGTGGCACCTTC.

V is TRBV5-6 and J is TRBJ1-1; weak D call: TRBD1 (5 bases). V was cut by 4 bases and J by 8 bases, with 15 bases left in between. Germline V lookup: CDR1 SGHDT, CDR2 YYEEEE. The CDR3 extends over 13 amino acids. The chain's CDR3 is CASSRIDSPEAFF. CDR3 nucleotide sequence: TGTGCCAGCAGCCGGATCGACAGCCCCGAAGCTTTCTTT.

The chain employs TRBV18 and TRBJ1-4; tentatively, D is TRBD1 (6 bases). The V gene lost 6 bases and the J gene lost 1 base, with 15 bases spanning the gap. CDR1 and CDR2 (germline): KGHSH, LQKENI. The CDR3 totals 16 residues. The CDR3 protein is CASSHDRSETNEKLFF. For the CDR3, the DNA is TGTGCCAGCTCTCACGACAGGTCTGAAACTAATGAAAAACTGTTTTTT. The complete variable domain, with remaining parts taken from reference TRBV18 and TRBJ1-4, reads NAGVMQNPRHLVRRRGQEARLRCSPMKGHSHVYWYRQLPEEGLKFMVYLQKENIIDESGMPKERFSAEFPKEGPSILRIQQVVRGDSAAYFCASSHDRSETNEKLFFGSGTQLSVL.

CDR3 coding DNA: TGTGCCACCCTCCGGGCAGGGGCTGGAAACACCATATATTTT. Its translation: CATLRAGAGNTIYF. The gene calls are TRBV28 and TRBJ1-3, with D perhaps TRBD1 (6 bases). The CDR3 is made up of 14 amino acids. The germline V gene encodes CDR1 MDHEN and CDR2 SYDVKM. Trimming cost V 10 bases and J 2 bases, with 15 bases left between them.

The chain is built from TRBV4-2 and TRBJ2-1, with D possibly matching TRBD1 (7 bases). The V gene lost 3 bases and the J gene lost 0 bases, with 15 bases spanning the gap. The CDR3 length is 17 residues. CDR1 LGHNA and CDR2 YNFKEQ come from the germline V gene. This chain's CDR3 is CASSHRGAGISYNEQFF. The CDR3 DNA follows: TGTGCCAGCAGCCACAGGGGGGCGGGGATCTCCTACAATGAGCAGTTCTTC.

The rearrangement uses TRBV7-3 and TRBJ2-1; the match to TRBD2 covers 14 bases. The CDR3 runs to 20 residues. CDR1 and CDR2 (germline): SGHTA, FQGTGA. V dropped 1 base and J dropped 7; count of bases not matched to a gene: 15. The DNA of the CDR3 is TGTGCCAGCAGCTTAAACCCAAAACGACTAGCGGGAGGGCCAGGGAATGAGCAGTTCTTC. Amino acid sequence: CASSLNPKRLAGGPGNEQFF.